This T cell receptor (beta chain) was sequenced in a study of breast tumors, draining lymph nodes, adjacent tissues. Many counts were recorded for this clonotype. Its antigen remains unknown. Whole-study findings and limits: Tumor repertoires ranked between lymph nodes and nontumor tissue in diversity, with V and J gene preferences. Luminal-like breast cancer showed significantly higher tumor–nontumor repertoire similarity than basal-like. The lymph node origin of tumor T cells was framed as consistent with a hypothesis, not demonstrated.

Breast cancer patients provided tissue from their axillary draining lymph nodes. The length of the CDR3 is 15 residues. Unmatched junction bases numbered 5, after V lost 6 bases and J lost 0 bases. TCRdb re-called the multiplex PCR reads with MiXCR, one entry per CDR3 protein. This repertoire shows over 200,000 distinct CDR3 sequences, around 32% found once; its top ten account for more than 1.3%. This chain joins TRBV12-3 or TRBV12-4 and TRBJ2-1; TRBD1 aligns across 7 bases. Sequenced material: axillary lymph node tissue. This receptor was obtained from a female donor with breast cancer. Some clones in this sample may be carry-over from other donors' samples. CDR3 residues: CASSFRDSSYNEQFF. Here the CDR3 DNA reads TGTGCCAGCAGCTTTCGGGACAGCTCCTACAATGAGCAGTTCTTC.